This T cell receptor beta chain was obtained from a study of blood T cells in healthy people across ages. At least 6.5 million PBMCs were isolated per sample. Primed by a sample-barcoded 5' primer and a J-beta primer mix, a second PCR proceeded for about 6 to 11 cycles. TCRdb redid the calling of the 5' RACE reads with MiXCR, one entry per CDR3 protein. This repertoire shows about 2 million distinct CDR3 sequences, 49% found once; its top ten account for less than 2.5%. In its sample, this clonotype was seen a few times. Its antigen is currently unknown. Regarding the study as a whole: Unsorted PBMCs prevented conclusive naive versus antigen-experienced comparison. Researchers report that TCR beta diversity correlated strongly with naive T cell percentage.

V was pared by 8 bases and J by 4 bases, with 6 bases of the junction left unmatched. The CDR3 totals 14 residues. CDR1 is LGHNA and CDR2 is YNFKEQ in the germline V gene. The sample consisted of blood. The sequence came from a woman aged 40 to 50 in good health. The rearrangement joins TRBV4-2 to TRBJ2-3; 10 bases match TRBD2. For the CDR3, the DNA is TGTGCCAGCCAGCGGGGGGGCTCGGCAGATACGCAGTATTTT. This encodes CASQRGGSADTQYF.